This T cell receptor (beta chain) was identified in a study of resident and recirculating memory T cells in vitiligo. Stability required unchanged lesions during the previous 6 months. Patients had to be free of confetti depigmentation, indicating active vitiligo. Only in-frame clones appear in the TCRdb table, and some are missing; sequencing was by immunoSEQ multiplex PCR. This table holds 35,000 to 45,000 clones, around 90% found once. From germline, CDR1 is GTSNPN and CDR2 SVGIG (reference sequence). The CDR3 has 14 residues. V trimming: 7 bases; J trimming: 0 bases; junction bases outside the gene matches: 5.

The source material was blood. The rearrangement links TRBV30 to TRBJ1-4; 7 nucleotides align to TRBD1. The sequence came from a male donor with vitiligo. This CDR3 reads CAYGTVATNEKLFF. Written as DNA, the CDR3 is TGTGCCTACGGGACAGTTGCAACTAATGAAAAACTGTTTTTT.